This TCR beta chain was identified in a study of OX40 agonist ivuxolimab in advanced cancers. Overall study results and limits: Some of the nonresponding patients also showed low levels of normalized T-cell clonal expansion.

Sequenced by immunoSEQ multiplex PCR; TCRdb stores in-frame clones only, minus some. The data contain under 150,000 clones, over 75% of them singletons. As concerns this clone: What it recognizes is unknown.

A history of autoimmune disease or systemic immunosuppression excluded patients. The sequenced sample was CD4+ or CD8+ T cells sorted from blood, obtained in a trial of the OX40 agonist ivuxolimab. The clonotype comes from an adult with an advanced solid tumor such as melanoma, head and neck, liver or kidney cancer.

In DNA, the CDR3 is TGCGCCAGCAGCTATACAGATCTTGCCGGGGAGCTGTTTTTT. Its protein is CASSYTDLAGELFF. V is TRBV5-1 and J is TRBJ2-2; D not certain. V gave up 3 bases and J gave up 6 bases, with 12 bases separating them. This CDR3 has 14 amino acids. The germline gives CDR1 SGHRS, CDR2 YFSETQ.